This entry features one TCR beta chain sequence. No antigen is known for it. A second PCR of about 7 to 12 cycles used a sample-barcoded 5' primer and a J-beta primer mix. TCRdb independently ran MiXCR on the 5' RACE reads; one entry per CDR3 protein. Of approximately 1.5 million distinct CDR3 sequences listed, less than 45% are singletons. The entry originates in a study of blood T cells in healthy people across ages. Points from the study as a whole: Naive and antigen-experienced cells could not be conclusively compared, given unsorted PBMCs.

The CDR3 extends over 12 amino acids. The junction had 4 bases not matched to a gene; V was cut back by 6 bases and J by 5 bases. The source material was blood. The chain recombines TRBV12-3 or TRBV12-4 with TRBJ2-7; TRBD2 matches 7 bases. The sequence derives from a woman under 30 in good health. The DNA of the CDR3 is TGTGCCAGCAGCCTAGGGAGGGACGAGCAGTACTTC. It is translated as CASSLGRDEQYF.